This T cell receptor (beta chain) comes out of a study of shared clonotypes between healthy human individuals. Study background: Per-donor plates numbered three CD4 naive, three CD4 memory, two CD8 naive and one CD8 memory.

Profiling relied on immunoSEQ multiplex PCR, and the TCRdb table lists in-frame clones only, not all of them. The sample comprises some 2,000,000 clones, 90% to 96% of which are singletons, and around 0.13% rests with the top ten. With regard to this clone: Its antigen is currently unknown.

Study observations and caveats: Collection of samples was limited to blood; tissue repertoires likely differ.

The receptor's source is a man between 18 and 29 years old in good health. The specimen sequenced was naive CD4+ T cells sorted from blood. Subset noted: CD45RA+ positively selected.

CDR3 loop: CASSLRASGYYNEQFF. Written as DNA, the CDR3 is TGTGCCAGCAGTTTAAGGGCTAGCGGGTATTACAATGAGCAGTTCTTC. The J gene is TRBJ2-1, the V gene TRBV27; 8 bases fit TRBD2. The germline gives CDR1 MNHEY, CDR2 SMNVEV (reference sequence). Trimming took 2 bases from V and 4 from J; bases not matched to a gene: 7. The CDR3 contains 16 residues.